The TCR beta chain under discussion was sequenced for a study of response to subunit inactivated influenza vaccine. MiXCR was run by TCRdb on the RT-PCR reads, yielding one entry per CDR3 protein. The sample has roughly 290,000 distinct CDR3 sequences; about a fifth are singletons. Turning to this clonotype: The antigen remains unidentified.

Trimming shortened V by 2 bases and J by 7 bases, and 4 bases separated the two germline ends. This CDR3 region has 11 residues. CDR1 is SGHRS, CDR2 YFSETQ, per germline. Study-wide points: Authors proposed each seasonal influenza vaccination draws in few new T cells.

The V and J genes are TRBV5-1 and TRBJ2-1; no clear D gene. The receptor was isolated from a man aged 50 to 69 who received an inactivated influenza vaccine. Specimen: PBMCs from blood, collected roughly 20 months after vaccination. CDR3 DNA sequence: TGCGCCAGCAGCTTTCAAAATGAGCAGTTCTTC. It codes for CASSFQNEQFF.